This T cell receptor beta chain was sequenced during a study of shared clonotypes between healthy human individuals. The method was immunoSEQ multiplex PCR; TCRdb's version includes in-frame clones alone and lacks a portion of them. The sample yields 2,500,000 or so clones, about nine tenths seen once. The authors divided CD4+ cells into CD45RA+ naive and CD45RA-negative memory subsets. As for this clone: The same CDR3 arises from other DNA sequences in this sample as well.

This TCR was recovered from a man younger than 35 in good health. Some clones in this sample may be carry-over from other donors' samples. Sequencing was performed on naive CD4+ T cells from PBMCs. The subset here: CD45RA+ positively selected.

The CDR3 sequence is CASSPPGGGLNTEAFF. Written as DNA, the CDR3 is TGTGCCAGCTCACCACCGGGCGGAGGGCTAAACACTGAAGCTTTCTTT. The chain has TRBV18 and TRBJ1-1; D unclear. The length of the CDR3 is 16 residues. The germline V and J ends were trimmed by 0 bases and 2 bases, with 13 bases remaining between them. Looked up from germline, CDR1 is KGHSH and CDR2 is LQKENI.